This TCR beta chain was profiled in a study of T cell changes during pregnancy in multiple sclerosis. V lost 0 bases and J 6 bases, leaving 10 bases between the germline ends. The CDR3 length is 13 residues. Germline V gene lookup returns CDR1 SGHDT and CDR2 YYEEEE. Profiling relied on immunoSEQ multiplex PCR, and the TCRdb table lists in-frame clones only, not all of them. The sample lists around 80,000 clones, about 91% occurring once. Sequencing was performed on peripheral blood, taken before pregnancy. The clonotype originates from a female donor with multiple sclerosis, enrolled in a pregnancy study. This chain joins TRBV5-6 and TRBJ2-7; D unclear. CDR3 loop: CASSLAGSSEQYF. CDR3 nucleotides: TGTGCCAGCAGCTTGGCTGGTAGCTCCGAGCAGTACTTC. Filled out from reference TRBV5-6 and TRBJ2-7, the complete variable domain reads DAGVTQSPTHLIKTRGQQVTLRCSPKSGHDTVSWYQQALGQGPQFIFQYYEEEERQRGNFPDRFSGHQFPNYSSELNVNALLLGDSALYLCASSLAGSSEQYFGPGTRLTVT.